This T cell receptor beta chain was captured in a study of blood T cell repertoires in COVID-19. Study-wide background: COVID-19 samples collected from the United States, Italy and Spain covered acute and convalescent phases. Sources were T cells, B-cell-depleted T cells, or PBMCs; the material itself was cDNA or gDNA.

In the authors' workflow: Reference gene primer amplification in the assay estimated nucleated cell counts. TCRdb keeps only in-frame clones here, not all; method: immunoSEQ multiplex PCR. The V and J calls and the clone size are those of that table, but D and trimming were determined from the DNA. The repertoire has around 100,000 clones, 84% of them found once; the top ten carry over 10%. In germline, CDR1 is MNHNY, CDR2 SVGAGI (reference sequence). V trimming: 4 bases; J trimming: 4 bases; junction bases outside the gene matches: 7. The CDR3 is made up of 15 amino acids. This TCR derives from a human donor in a cohort sampled during active or convalescent COVID-19. The sequenced sample was peripheral blood. This chain links TRBV6-6 with TRBJ2-1; the match to TRBD1 covers 7 bases. CDR3 residues: CASSSDRNFYNEQFF. The CDR3 region has the DNA TGTGCCAGCAGTTCGGACAGGAACTTTTACAATGAGCAGTTCTTC.